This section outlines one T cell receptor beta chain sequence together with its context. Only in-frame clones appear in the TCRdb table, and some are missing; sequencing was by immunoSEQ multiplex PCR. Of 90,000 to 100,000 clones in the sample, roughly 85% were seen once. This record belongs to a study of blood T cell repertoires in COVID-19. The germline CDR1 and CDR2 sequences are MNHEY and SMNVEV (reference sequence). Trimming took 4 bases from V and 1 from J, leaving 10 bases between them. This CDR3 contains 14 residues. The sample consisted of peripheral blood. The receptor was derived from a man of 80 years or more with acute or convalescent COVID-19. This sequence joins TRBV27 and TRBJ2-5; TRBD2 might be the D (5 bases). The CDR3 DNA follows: TGTGCCAGCAGTTCCAGCCGGGGCCAAGAGACCCAGTACTTC. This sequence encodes CASSSSRGQETQYF.